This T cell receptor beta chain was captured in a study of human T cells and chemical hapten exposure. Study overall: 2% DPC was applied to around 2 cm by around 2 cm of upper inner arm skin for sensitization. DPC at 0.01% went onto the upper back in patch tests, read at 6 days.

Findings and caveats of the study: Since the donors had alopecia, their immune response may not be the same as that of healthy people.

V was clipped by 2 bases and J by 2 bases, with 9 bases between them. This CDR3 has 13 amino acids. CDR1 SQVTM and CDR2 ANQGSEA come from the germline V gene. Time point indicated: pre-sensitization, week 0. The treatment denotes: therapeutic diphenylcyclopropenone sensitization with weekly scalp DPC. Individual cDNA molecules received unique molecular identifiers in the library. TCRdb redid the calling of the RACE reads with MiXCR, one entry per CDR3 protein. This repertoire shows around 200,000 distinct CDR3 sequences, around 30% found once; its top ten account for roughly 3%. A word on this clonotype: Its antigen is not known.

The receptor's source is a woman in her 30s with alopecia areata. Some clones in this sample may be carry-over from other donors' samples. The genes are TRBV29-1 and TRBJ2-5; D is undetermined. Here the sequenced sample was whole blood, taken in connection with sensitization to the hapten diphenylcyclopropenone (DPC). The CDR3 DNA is TGCAGCGTTGAAATTGGGATGCAAGAGACCCAGTACTTC. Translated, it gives CSVEIGMQETQYF.